The clone carrying this T cell receptor beta chain was detected a few times. This sample was taken from a study of blood T cell repertoires in COVID-19. Germline loops: CDR1 MNHEY, CDR2 SVGEGT. Germline trimming cut 0 bases from V and 6 bases from J; bases unmatched to any gene: 7. The CDR3 sequence is 16 residues long. Libraries were prepared by immunoSEQ multiplex PCR; TCRdb keeps only in-frame clonotypes and omits some of them. The sample consists of approximately 100,000 clones, around 89% of them appearing once. Input material: peripheral blood. This chain joins TRBV6-2 or TRBV6-3 and TRBJ2-2, with 7 bases lining up with TRBD2. The sequence was collected from a human donor with acute or convalescent COVID-19. The donor label of this sample is uncertain. CDR3 amino acids: CASSYSGGSLAGELFF. CDR3 in DNA: TGTGCCAGCAGTTACTCGGGCGGGAGTCTCGCCGGGGAGCTGTTTTTT.